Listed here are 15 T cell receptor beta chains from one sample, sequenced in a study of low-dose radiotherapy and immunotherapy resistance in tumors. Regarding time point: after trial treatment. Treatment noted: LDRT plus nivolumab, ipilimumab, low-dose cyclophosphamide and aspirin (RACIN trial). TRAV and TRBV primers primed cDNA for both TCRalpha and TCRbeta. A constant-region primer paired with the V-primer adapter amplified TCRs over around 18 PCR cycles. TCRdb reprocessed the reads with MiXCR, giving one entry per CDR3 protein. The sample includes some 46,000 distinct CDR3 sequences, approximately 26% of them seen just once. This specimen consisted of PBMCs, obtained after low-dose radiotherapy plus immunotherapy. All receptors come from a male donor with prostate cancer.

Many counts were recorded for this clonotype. DNA of the CDR3: TGTGCCAGCAGTAGGGACAGAACCTACGAGCAGTACTTC. Protein sequence: CASSRDRTYEQYF. The V call is TRBV6-2 or TRBV6-3, the J call TRBJ2-7; 7 positions agree with TRBD1. The CDR3 is 13 amino acids. Germline V CDR1 and CDR2: MNHEY, SVGEGT. Losses at the gene ends were 5 bases for V and 2 bases for J; bases not matched to a gene: 3.

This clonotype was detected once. CDR3 sequence (DNA): TGTGCCAGCTCACCGAGTCGTAGCGGGATTGGAAATGAGCAGTTCTTC. The encoded protein is CASSPSRSGIGNEQFF. V and J are TRBV18 and TRBJ2-1; 8 positions match TRBD2. The CDR3 runs 16 residues. V shed 3 bases, J shed 7 bases, and the junction held 11 bases outside the gene matches. The germline CDR1 and CDR2 sequences are KGHSH and LQKENI.

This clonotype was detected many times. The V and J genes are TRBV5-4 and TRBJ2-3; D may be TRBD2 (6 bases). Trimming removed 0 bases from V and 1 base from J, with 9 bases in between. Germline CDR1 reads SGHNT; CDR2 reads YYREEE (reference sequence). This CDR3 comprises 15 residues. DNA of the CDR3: TGTGCCAGCAGCTTGGCCCCTAGCGGCACAGATACGCAGTATTTT. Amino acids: CASSLAPSGTDTQYF.

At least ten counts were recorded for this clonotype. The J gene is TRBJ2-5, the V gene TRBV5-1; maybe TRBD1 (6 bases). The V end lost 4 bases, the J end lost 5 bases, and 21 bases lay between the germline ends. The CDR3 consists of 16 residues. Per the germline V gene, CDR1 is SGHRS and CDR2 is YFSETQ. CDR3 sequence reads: CASSTGTPAARETQYF. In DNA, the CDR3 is TGCGCCAGCAGCACAGGGACGCCAGCGGCGCGGGAGACCCAGTACTTC.

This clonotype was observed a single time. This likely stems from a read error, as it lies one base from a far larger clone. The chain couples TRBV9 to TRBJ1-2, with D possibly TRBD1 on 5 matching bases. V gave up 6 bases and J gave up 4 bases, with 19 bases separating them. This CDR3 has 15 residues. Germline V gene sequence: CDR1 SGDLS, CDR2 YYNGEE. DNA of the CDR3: TGTGCCAGCAACCAAGATAGGGGCGAATTCTATGGCTACACCTTC. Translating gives CASNQDRGEFYGYTF.

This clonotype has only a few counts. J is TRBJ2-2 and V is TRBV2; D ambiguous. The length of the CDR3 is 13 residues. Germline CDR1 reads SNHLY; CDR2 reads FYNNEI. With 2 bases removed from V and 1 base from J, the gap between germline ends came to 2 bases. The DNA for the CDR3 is TGTGCCAGCAGTGAAAAGAACACCGGGGAGCTGTTTTTT. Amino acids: CASSEKNTGELFF.

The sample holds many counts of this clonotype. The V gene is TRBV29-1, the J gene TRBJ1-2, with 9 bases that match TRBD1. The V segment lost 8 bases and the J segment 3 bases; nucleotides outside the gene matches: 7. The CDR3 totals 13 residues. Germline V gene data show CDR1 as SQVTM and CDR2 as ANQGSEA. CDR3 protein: CSYSTGGDYGYTF. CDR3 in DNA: TGCAGCTACTCAACAGGGGGCGACTATGGCTACACCTTC.

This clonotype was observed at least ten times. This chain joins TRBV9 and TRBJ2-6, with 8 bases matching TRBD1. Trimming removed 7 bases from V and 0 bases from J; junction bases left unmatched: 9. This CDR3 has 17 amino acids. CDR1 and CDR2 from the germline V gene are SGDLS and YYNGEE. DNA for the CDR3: TGTGCCAGCTTGGGAAGACAGGGGCTCTCTGGGGCCAACGTCCTGACTTTC. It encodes CASLGRQGLSGANVLTF.

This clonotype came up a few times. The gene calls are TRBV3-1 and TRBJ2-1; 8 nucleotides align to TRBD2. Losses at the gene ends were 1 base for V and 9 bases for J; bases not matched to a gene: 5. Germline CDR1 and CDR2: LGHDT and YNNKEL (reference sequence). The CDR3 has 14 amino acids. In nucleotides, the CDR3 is TGTGCCAGCAGCCAAGGCGGGACTAGAGGTGAGCAGTTCTTC. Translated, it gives CASSQGGTRGEQFF.

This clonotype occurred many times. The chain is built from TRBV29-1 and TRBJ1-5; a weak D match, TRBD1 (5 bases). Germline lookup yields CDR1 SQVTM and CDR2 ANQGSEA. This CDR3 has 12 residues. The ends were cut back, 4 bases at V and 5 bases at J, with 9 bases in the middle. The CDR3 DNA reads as TGCAGCGTTGGATCGGGGGATCAGCCCCAGCATTTT. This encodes CSVGSGDQPQHF.

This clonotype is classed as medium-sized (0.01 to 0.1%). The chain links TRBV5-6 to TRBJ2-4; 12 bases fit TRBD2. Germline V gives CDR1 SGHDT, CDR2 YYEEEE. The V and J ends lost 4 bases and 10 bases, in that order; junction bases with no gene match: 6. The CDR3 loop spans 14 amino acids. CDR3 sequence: CASSPGLAGTIQYF. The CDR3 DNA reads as TGTGCCAGCAGCCCGGGACTAGCGGGCACGATTCAGTACTTC.

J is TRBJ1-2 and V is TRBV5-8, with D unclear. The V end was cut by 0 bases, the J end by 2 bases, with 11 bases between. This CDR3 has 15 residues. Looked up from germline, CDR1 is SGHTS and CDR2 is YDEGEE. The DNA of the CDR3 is TGTGCCAGCAGCTTGGGAGGTCTTCTCAACTATGGCTACACCTTC. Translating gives CASSLGGLLNYGYTF.

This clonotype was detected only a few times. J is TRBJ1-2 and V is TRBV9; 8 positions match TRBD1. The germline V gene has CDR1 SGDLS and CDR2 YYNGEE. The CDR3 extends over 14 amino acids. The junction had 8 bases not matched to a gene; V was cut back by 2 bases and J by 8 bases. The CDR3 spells CASSVSTGDFGYTF. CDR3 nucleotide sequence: TGTGCCAGCAGCGTCTCGACAGGGGACTTCGGCTACACCTTC.

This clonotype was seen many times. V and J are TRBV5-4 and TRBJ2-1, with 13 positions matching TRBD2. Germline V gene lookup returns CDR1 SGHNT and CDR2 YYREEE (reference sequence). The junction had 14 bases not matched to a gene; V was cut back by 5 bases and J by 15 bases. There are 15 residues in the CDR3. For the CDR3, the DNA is TGTGCCAGCAGGTCCGGGACTAGCGGGAAGGGTGATCTGTTCTTC. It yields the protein CASRSGTSGKGDLFF.

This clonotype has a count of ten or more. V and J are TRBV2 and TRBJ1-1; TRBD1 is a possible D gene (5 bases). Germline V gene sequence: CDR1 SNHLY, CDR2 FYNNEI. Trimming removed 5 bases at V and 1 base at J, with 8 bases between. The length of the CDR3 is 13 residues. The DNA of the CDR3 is TGTGCCAGCAGTATAGACAGGAACACTGAAGCTTTCTTT. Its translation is CASSIDRNTEAFF.